This record looks at one T cell receptor (beta chain) sequence and its context. What it recognizes is unknown. Sequencing used immunoSEQ multiplex PCR; TCRdb keeps in-frame clones, though not all of them. The sample contains around 150,000 clones, 90% of which appear only once. Trimming pared 3 bases from V and 1 base from J, leaving 15 bases between. The CDR3 consists of 16 residues. Germline V gene sequence: CDR1 LNHDA, CDR2 SQIVND (reference sequence). This specimen comes from a study of T cell responses to AZD1222 COVID-19 vaccine. Broader study findings: Clonal diversity may have been underestimated in mostly white British donors.

This TCR came from an adult in good health. Sequences were derived from peripheral blood, sampled on day 0 of AZD1222 vaccination. The V and J genes are TRBV19 and TRBJ1-1, with a tentative D call TRBD1 (6 bases). The CDR3 loop reads CASSIRGRSKNTEAFF. CDR3 DNA sequence: TGTGCCAGTAGTATCAGGGGTAGGTCGAAGAACACTGAAGCTTTCTTT.